The 20 T cell receptor beta chains below come from one sample, sequenced in a study of blood T cell repertoires in COVID-19. Clones were read by immunoSEQ multiplex PCR, and TCRdb kept only the in-frame ones, dropping some. The sample has some 110,000 clones, around 83% seen once. The material sequenced was peripheral blood. These TCRs come from a woman of 80 years or more with active or convalescent COVID-19.

This clone was counted a few times. V and J are TRBV28 and TRBJ2-7, with 9 bases matching TRBD1. Germline CDR1 is MDHEN and CDR2 is SYDVKM. V gave up 6 bases and J gave up 2 bases; unmatched junction bases: 5. The CDR3 length is 14 residues. CDR3: CASRGQGFPYEQYF. CDR3 nucleotides: TGTGCCAGCAGGGGACAGGGATTTCCCTACGAGCAGTACTTC.

The J gene is TRBJ1-6, the V gene TRBV28; 10 positions match TRBD1. The CDR3 has 16 residues. Germline-derived CDR1 and CDR2 are MDHEN and SYDVKM. Trimming cost V 3 bases and J 10 bases; bases outside gene matches: 9. CDR3 nucleotides: TGTGCCAGCAGTTTGCCCCTCGGGACAGGGGAGTCACCCCTCCACTTT. Translating it yields CASSLPLGTGESPLHF.

The CDR3 DNA sequence: TGTGCCAGCAGTTCCTTTATAGCCAGGGACAACGAGCAGTACTTC. It translates to CASSSFIARDNEQYF. The J gene is TRBJ2-7, the V gene TRBV6-5; D may be TRBD1 (6 bases). Germline CDR1 is MNHEY and CDR2 is SVGAGI. V dropped 4 bases and J dropped 5 bases, with 18 bases sitting between them. The CDR3 is made up of 15 amino acids.

The chain is built from TRBV12-5 and TRBJ2-5; 8 bases are shared with TRBD2. Germline CDR1 is LGHNT and CDR2 is FRNRAP. The CDR3 spans 19 residues. Trimming at V came to 7 bases and at J to 1 base, leaving 20 bases not matched to a gene. CDR3 DNA sequence: TGTGCTAGTGACTACGTAGCGGGAACCCGGGTTTCGGGCCAAGAGACCCAGTACTTC. Residues: CASDYVAGTRVSGQETQYF.

J is TRBJ1-1 and V is TRBV5-1, with D perhaps TRBD1 (5 bases). The V and J ends lost 1 base and 1 base respectively, with 8 bases between them. The CDR3 consists of 14 residues. Germline assignment: CDR1 SGHRS and CDR2 YFSETQ. This CDR3 is CASSLRQGNTEAFF. The CDR3 DNA sequence: TGCGCCAGCAGCTTGAGGCAGGGGAACACTGAAGCTTTCTTT. Looking up the rest from reference TRBV5-1 and TRBJ1-1 gives the full variable domain: KAGVTQTPRYLIKTRGQQVTLSCSPISGHRSVSWYQQTPGQGLQFLFEYFSETQRNKGNFPGRFSGRQFSNSRSEMNVSTLELGDSALYLCASSLRQGNTEAFFGQGTRLTVV.

The chain links TRBV3-1 (or the pseudogene TRBV3-2) to TRBJ1-6; D might be TRBD1 (5 bases). Germline-derived CDR1 and CDR2 are LGHDT and YNNKEL (reference sequence). The CDR3 totals 15 residues. Deletions cut 1 base from V and 8 bases from J, with 12 bases between. CDR3 amino acids: CASSQGGSRHSPLHF. The CDR3 coding sequence is TGTGCCAGCAGCCAAGGGGGCTCCAGACATTCACCCCTCCACTTT.

This sequence joins TRBV27 and TRBJ2-2; 8 bases fit TRBD1. Germline V gene sequence: CDR1 MNHEY, CDR2 SMNVEV (reference sequence). The CDR3 length is 15 residues. After removal of 5 bases from V and 6 bases from J, the junction contained 8 bases not matched to a gene. This chain's CDR3 is CASSTGGIKAGELFF. CDR3 sequence (DNA): TGTGCCAGCAGTACAGGGGGTATTAAGGCCGGGGAGCTGTTTTTT.

The chain employs TRBV6-5 and TRBJ2-5, with 7 bases fitting TRBD1. The V segment lost 6 bases and the J segment 5 bases; nucleotides outside the gene matches: 6. Per the germline V gene, CDR1 is MNHEY and CDR2 is SVGAGI. The CDR3 sequence is 13 residues long. The CDR3 reads CASSLTGEETQYF. Here the CDR3 DNA reads TGTGCCAGCAGCCTTACAGGGGAGGAGACCCAGTACTTC.

The chain recombines TRBV7-9 with TRBJ1-5; TRBD1 matches 12 bases. CDR1 and CDR2 from the germline V gene are SEHNR and FQNEAQ (reference sequence). V lost 7 bases and J lost 7; bases outside the gene matches: 2. The CDR3 is made up of 13 amino acids. The CDR3: CASTGTGGQPQHF. The CDR3 DNA sequence: TGTGCCAGCACCGGGACAGGGGGCCAGCCCCAGCATTTT. The whole variable domain, remainder taken from reference TRBV7-9 and TRBJ1-5, is DTGVSQNPRHKITKRGQNVTFRCDPISEHNRLYWYRQTLGQGPEFLTYFQNEAQLEKSRLLSDRFSAERPKGSFSTLEIQRTEQGDSAMYLCASTGTGGQPQHFGDGTRLSIL.

V usage is TRBV7-9 and J usage is TRBJ1-5, with D unresolved. V was clipped by 5 bases and J by 2 bases, with 16 bases between them. Germline CDR1 is SEHNR and CDR2 is FQNEAQ (reference sequence). The CDR3 loop spans 16 amino acids. This CDR3 reads CASSPAKSMGNQPQHF. CDR3 sequence (DNA): TGTGCCAGCAGCCCCGCCAAAAGCATGGGCAATCAGCCCCAGCATTTT.

There are a few counts of this clone. The chain carries TRBV11-3 and TRBJ1-6; TRBD1 might be the D (5 bases). This CDR3 is 13 amino acids long. V lost 2 bases and J 13 bases, leaving 12 bases between the germline ends. The germline CDR1 and CDR2 sequences are SGHNT and YENEEA. CDR3 in amino acids: CASSLREGWPLHF. CDR3 nucleotide sequence: TGTGCCAGCAGCTTACGGGAGGGGTGGCCCCTCCACTTT.

V usage is TRBV30 and J usage is TRBJ1-1, with 9 nucleotides matching TRBD1. The V segment lost 1 base and the J segment 4 bases; nucleotides outside the gene matches: 16. This CDR3 is built from 18 residues. Germline V gene sequence: CDR1 GTSNPN, CDR2 SVGIG (reference sequence). The CDR3: CAWSDGPGQGRRITEAFF. DNA for the CDR3: TGTGCCTGGAGTGATGGCCCGGGACAGGGACGGAGGATCACTGAAGCTTTCTTT.

This chain connects TRBV28 to TRBJ2-1, with D perhaps TRBD2 (6 bases). CDR3 length equals 14 residues. The germline CDR1 and CDR2 sequences are MDHEN and SYDVKM. Trimming left V 3 bases short and J 8 bases short, with 14 bases between. The CDR3 DNA reads TGTGCCAGCAGTTTGGAGGGACCTAACGATGAGCAGTTCTTC. It is translated as CASSLEGPNDEQFF.

V gene TRBV4-3 combines with J gene TRBJ1-5, with a weak D call TRBD1 (6 bases). There are 16 residues in the CDR3. The germline V gene encodes CDR1 LGHNA and CDR2 YSLEER. The V gene lost 0 bases and the J gene lost 2 bases, with 11 bases spanning the gap. CDR3 sequence (DNA): TGCGCCAGCAGCCAAGATCACAGGGCTGGCAATCAGCCCCAGCATTTT. Amino acid sequence: CASSQDHRAGNQPQHF.

The chain combines TRBV27 with TRBJ1-6, with D possibly matching TRBD1 (5 bases). The germline V gene encodes CDR1 MNHEY and CDR2 SMNVEV (reference sequence). Between the trimmed V and J ends, which lost 10 bases and 7 bases, there was a span of 17 bases. The CDR3 spans 14 residues. CDR3 coding DNA: TGTGCCACCGTAAACAGGTTCGGGAATTCACCCCTCCACTTT. It specifies CATVNRFGNSPLHF.

The CDR3 DNA is TGTGCCAGCACTTCTAAGGGGGCGGATGAGACCCAGTACTTC. This translates into CASTSKGADETQYF. V gene TRBV18 combines with J gene TRBJ2-5, with 7 bases matching TRBD1. The CDR3 consists of 14 residues. Germline-derived CDR1 and CDR2 are KGHSH and LQKENI. V was clipped by 8 bases and J by 5 bases; unmatched bases: 11.

CDR3 amino acids: CASSLGGSYNEQFF. DNA of the CDR3: TGTGCCAGCAGCTTAGGCGGGAGCTACAATGAGCAGTTCTTC. The genes are TRBV7-2 and TRBJ2-1; TRBD2 matches 7 bases. The ends lost 1 base at V and 3 bases at J; junction bases unmatched: 0. This CDR3 comprises 14 residues. Germline V lookup: CDR1 SGHTA, CDR2 FQGNSA. Variable domain in full (rest from reference TRBV7-2 and TRBJ2-1): GAGVSQSPSNKVTEKGKDVELRCDPISGHTALYWYRQSLGQGLEFLIYFQGNSAPDKSGLPSDRFSAERTGGSVSTLTIQRTQQEDSAVYLCASSLGGSYNEQFFGPGTRLTVL.

The chain is built from TRBV7-3 and TRBJ2-1; D gene ambiguous. The CDR3 spans 14 residues. V was shortened by 3 bases and J by 2 bases, with 8 bases between the two germline ends. Germline CDR1 reads SGHTA; CDR2 reads FQGTGA. In DNA, the CDR3 is TGTGCCAGCAGCTTTAGCTTTCCCTACAATGAGCAGTTCTTC. Translated: CASSFSFPYNEQFF.

In nucleotides, the CDR3 is TGCGCCAGCAGCTTGGTAATGGACAGGGCTTTCTACAATGAGCAGTTCTTC. Amino acids: CASSLVMDRAFYNEQFF. The rearrangement uses TRBV5-1 and TRBJ2-1; 8 bases are shared with TRBD1. Germline V gives CDR1 SGHRS, CDR2 YFSETQ. V shed 0 bases, J shed 3 bases, and the junction held 8 bases outside the gene matches. The CDR3 has 17 residues.

J is TRBJ2-6 and V is TRBV7-2; unclear D gene. The V and J ends lost 2 bases and 0 bases respectively, with 11 bases between them. The CDR3 totals 17 residues. Germline loops: CDR1 SGHTA, CDR2 FQGNSA. CDR3 sequence (DNA): TGTGCCAGCAGCTTAAGCCTCGCGGACTCTGGGGCCAACGTCCTGACTTTC. Its protein is CASSLSLADSGANVLTF.